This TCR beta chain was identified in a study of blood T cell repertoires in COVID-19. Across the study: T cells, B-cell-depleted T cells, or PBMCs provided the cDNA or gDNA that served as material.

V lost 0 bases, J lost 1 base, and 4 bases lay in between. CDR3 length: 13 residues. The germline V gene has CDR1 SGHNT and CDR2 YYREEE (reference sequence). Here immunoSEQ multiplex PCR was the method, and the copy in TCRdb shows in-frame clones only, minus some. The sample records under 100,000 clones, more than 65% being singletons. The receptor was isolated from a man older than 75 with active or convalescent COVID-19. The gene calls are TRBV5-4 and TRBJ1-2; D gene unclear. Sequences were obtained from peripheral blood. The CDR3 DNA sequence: TGTGCCAGCAGCTTGGAGCTTAACTATGGCTACACCTTC. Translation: CASSLELNYGYTF. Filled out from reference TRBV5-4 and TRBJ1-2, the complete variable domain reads ETGVTQSPTHLIKTRGQQVTLRCSSQSGHNTVSWYQQALGQGPQFIFQYYREEENGRGNFPPRFSGLQFPNYSSELNVNALELDDSALYLCASSLELNYGYTFGSGTRLTVV.